The 28 T cell receptor beta chains listed next were all sequenced from one sample in a study of blood T cells in healthy people across ages. Primed by a sample-barcoded 5' primer and a J-beta primer mix, a second PCR proceeded for roughly 7 to 12 cycles. TCRdb ran MiXCR on the 5' RACE reads and lists one entry per CDR3 protein. This sample has roughly 1,800,000 distinct CDR3 sequences; just under 50% occur once, and the top ten carry less than 2.5%. Sequenced sample: blood. Every receptor here comes from a woman aged 40-49 years in good health.

J is TRBJ2-7 and V is TRBV6-6, with 12 bases matching TRBD1. Trimming cost V 7 bases and J 5 bases; bases outside gene matches: 3. CDR3 length: 13 residues. Germline V gene sequence: CDR1 MNHNY, CDR2 SVGAGI (reference sequence). In DNA, the CDR3 is TGTGCCAGCACCGGGACAGGGGGCCACGAGCAGTACTTC. Its protein product is CASTGTGGHEQYF.

This rearrangement joins TRBV6-5 to TRBJ1-5, with TRBD1 matching 8 bases. V shed 4 bases and J 1 base; nucleotides not matched to a gene: 9. In germline, CDR1 is MNHEY, CDR2 SVGAGI. This CDR3 region has 17 residues. CDR3 nucleotide sequence: TGTGCCAGCAGTTCCCTCGTGACAGGGGCGAGCAATCAGCCCCAGCATTTT. The encoded protein is CASSSLVTGASNQPQHF.

This clonotype appeared a few times. The CDR3 region has the DNA TGCGCCAGCAGCCAAGAGGGGGGGCCCATAAGTGAGCAGTTCTTC. This encodes CASSQEGGPISEQFF. V is TRBV4-3 and J is TRBJ2-1; the D gene is possibly TRBD2 (7 bases). V lost 0 bases and J 9 bases, leaving 15 bases between the germline ends. The CDR3 totals 15 residues. Germline lookup yields CDR1 LGHNA and CDR2 YSLEER.

The genes are TRBV20-1 and TRBJ2-1, with D possibly being TRBD2 (7 bases). Germline V CDR1 and CDR2: DFQATT, SNEGSKA (reference sequence). V was cut by 0 bases and J by 7 bases, with 16 bases left in between. The CDR3 loop spans 15 amino acids. This CDR3 reads CSARDPGGAGNEQFF. DNA of the CDR3: TGCAGTGCTAGAGATCCTGGGGGGGCCGGGAATGAGCAGTTCTTC.

The V call is TRBV5-6, the J call TRBJ2-5; 12 nucleotides line up with TRBD2. This CDR3 comprises 18 residues. CDR1 SGHDT and CDR2 YYEEEE come from the germline V gene. V lost 3 bases to trimming and J lost 1 base; unmatched junction nucleotides: 10. The CDR3, as DNA: TGTGCCAGCAGCTCACGAGGACTAGCGGGGAGCTTCCAAGAGACCCAGTACTTC. It yields the protein CASSSRGLAGSFQETQYF.

V gene TRBV20-1 combines with J gene TRBJ1-2, with TRBD1 matching over 10 bases. CDR3 length: 14 amino acids. J gave up 3 bases and V 5 bases, and 6 bases lay outside the gene matches. Germline V gives CDR1 DFQATT, CDR2 SNEGSKA (reference sequence). The CDR3 DNA follows: TGCAGTGCTGCGACAGGGACAGGGGACTATGGCTACACCTTC. It encodes CSAATGTGDYGYTF.

This clonotype was counted between two and nine times. CDR3 in amino acids: CASSRGQGDVYEQYF. The CDR3 DNA is TGCGCCAGCAGTCGGGGACAGGGGGATGTATACGAGCAGTACTTC. V usage is TRBV4-1 and J usage is TRBJ2-7; TRBD1 agrees at 11 bases. J lost 4 bases, V lost 6 bases, and 8 bases had no gene match. The germline CDR1 and CDR2 sequences are MGHRA and YSYEKL. The CDR3 runs to 15 residues.

This chain links TRBV2 with TRBJ2-7; D not certain. The CDR3 is 15 amino acids. Germline V gene data show CDR1 as SNHLY and CDR2 as FYNNEI. V lost 6 bases and J lost 0, with 15 bases in between. CDR3 region: CASSETSVPSYEQYF. CDR3 coding DNA: TGTGCCAGCAGCGAAACATCCGTTCCCTCCTACGAGCAGTACTTC. The entire variable domain, with the rest obtained from reference TRBV2 and TRBJ2-7, is as follows: EPEVTQTPSHQVTQMGQEVILRCVPISNHLYFYWYRQILGQKVEFLVSFYNNEISEKSEIFDDQFSVERPDGSNFTLKIRSTKLEDSAMYFCASSETSVPSYEQYFGPGTRLTVT.

This clonotype was detected ten times or more. This chain uses TRBV7-2 with TRBJ2-7; D possibly matches TRBD1 or TRBD2 (5 bases each). V was trimmed by 0 bases and J by 1 base, leaving 7 bases between them. The CDR3 is 14 residues long. CDR1 is SGHTA and CDR2 is FQGNSA in the germline V gene. The CDR3 DNA is TGTGCCAGCAGCTTAGCGGGACGGTCCTACGAGCAGTACTTC. Residues: CASSLAGRSYEQYF. Combining the CDR3 with reference TRBV7-2 and TRBJ2-7 gives the whole variable domain GAGVSQSPSNKVTEKGKDVELRCDPISGHTALYWYRQSLGQGLEFLIYFQGNSAPDKSGLPSDRFSAERTGGSVSTLTIQRTQQEDSAVYLCASSLAGRSYEQYFGPGTRLTVT.

V is TRBV9 and J is TRBJ1-1, with D maybe TRBD1 (5 bases). V was pared by 3 bases and J by 4 bases, with 16 bases between. The CDR3 extends over 15 amino acids. Germline lookup yields CDR1 SGDLS and CDR2 YYNGEE. The CDR3 loop reads CASSGDGTRLTEAFF. The CDR3 DNA reads TGTGCCAGCAGCGGCGATGGGACGAGACTCACTGAAGCTTTCTTT.

This clonotype was detected only a few times. The rearrangement links TRBV20-1 to TRBJ2-7; D not resolved. CDR1 is DFQATT and CDR2 is SNEGSKA in the germline V gene (reference sequence). Trimming took 1 base from V and 1 from J, leaving 8 bases between them. The CDR3 sequence is 13 residues long. The DNA for the CDR3 is TGCAGTGCTAGAGTGGCAGAGTCCTACGAGCAGTACTTC. Protein sequence: CSARVAESYEQYF.

A single count supports this clonotype. The chain joins TRBV6-1 to TRBJ2-3; D may be TRBD2 (7 bases). Deletions cut 6 bases from V and 1 base from J, with 14 bases between. The CDR3 is 15 amino acids. Germline-derived CDR1 and CDR2 are MNHNS and SASEGT. As DNA, the CDR3 is TGTGCCAGCAGGCCTGCGGGGGCCCGCACAGATACGCAGTATTTT. Translated: CASRPAGARTDTQYF.

This clonotype was picked up a small number of times. The chain has TRBV7-2 and TRBJ2-3, with a possible D match to TRBD1 (6 bases). V was trimmed by 2 bases and J by 0 bases, leaving 15 bases between them. The CDR3 length is 17 residues. CDR1 is SGHTA, CDR2 FQGNSA, per germline. CDR3 DNA sequence: TGTGCCAGCAGCTTATCAGGGACACATCCTAGCACAGATACGCAGTATTTT. This gives the protein CASSLSGTHPSTDTQYF.

The J gene is TRBJ2-6, the V gene TRBV6-2 or TRBV6-3, with D uncertain. The CDR3 runs 13 residues. V shed 6 bases and J shed 2 bases, with 5 bases lying between them. CDR1 is MNHEY and CDR2 is SVGEGT in the germline V gene. The CDR3 nucleotides are TGTGCCAGCAGGATTACTGGGGCCAACGTCCTGACTTTC. As protein: CASRITGANVLTF.

This clonotype was seen only once. The V and J genes are TRBV10-3 and TRBJ2-5; 8 bases line up with TRBD2. Germline-derived CDR1 and CDR2 are ENHRY and SYGVKD. After removal of 6 bases from V and 11 bases from J, the junction contained 11 bases not matched to a gene. The CDR3 is 13 amino acids. DNA of the CDR3: TGTGCCATCAGCGGGGGGGGTAGGAATGAGCAGTACTTC. It codes for CAISGGGRNEQYF.

This clonotype was counted between two and nine times. The rearrangement uses TRBV6-6 and TRBJ2-5; perhaps D is TRBD1 or TRBD2 (5 bases each). V lost 5 bases and J 4 bases, leaving 17 bases between the germline ends. The length of the CDR3 is 15 residues. Germline V gene sequence: CDR1 MNHNY, CDR2 SVGAGI (reference sequence). The CDR3 is CASSQQEGRRETQYF. Written as DNA, the CDR3 is TGTGCCAGCAGTCAGCAAGAGGGGCGCAGAGAGACCCAGTACTTC.

The J gene is TRBJ2-3, the V gene TRBV10-3; 7 positions match TRBD2. Germline assignment: CDR1 ENHRY and CDR2 SYGVKD. The trim removed 4 bases at V and 8 bases at J, leaving 12 bases unmatched. CDR3 size: 15 residues. CDR3: CAISGGGGVRGTQYF. The DNA of the CDR3 is TGTGCCATCAGTGGGGGGGGAGGAGTCCGGGGTACGCAGTATTTT.

The chain joins TRBV6-2 or TRBV6-3 to TRBJ2-3; D is possibly TRBD1 (6 bases). Germline V gene data show CDR1 as MNHEY and CDR2 as SVGEGT. The germline V and J ends were trimmed by 5 bases and 3 bases, with 21 bases remaining between them. The CDR3 runs to 17 residues. The CDR3 DNA reads as TGTGCCAGCAGTCCTATCATGACAGGTTATACGACAGATACGCAGTATTTT. Residues: CASSPIMTGYTTDTQYF.

This clonotype was seen a few times. V gene TRBV9 combines with J gene TRBJ2-3; D gene ambiguous. With 2 bases removed from V and 2 bases from J, the gap between germline ends came to 12 bases. This CDR3 is built from 15 residues. Looked up from germline, CDR1 is SGDLS and CDR2 is YYNGEE. The CDR3 DNA reads as TGTGCCAGCAGCGTGGTGGGGTCCGACACAGATACGCAGTATTTT. This translates into CASSVVGSDTDTQYF. The entire variable domain, with the rest obtained from reference TRBV9 and TRBJ2-3, is as follows: DSGVTQTPKHLITATGQRVTLRCSPRSGDLSVYWYQQSLDQGLQFLIQYYNGEERAKGNILERFSAQQFPDLHSELNLSSLELGDSALYFCASSVVGSDTDTQYFGPGTRLTVL.

This clonotype was counted only a few times. This sequence joins TRBV5-1 and TRBJ2-3; 8 nucleotides line up with TRBD2. In germline, CDR1 is SGHRS, CDR2 YFSETQ. J was trimmed by 3 bases and V by 6 bases; bases with no gene match: 3. CDR3 length: 13 amino acids. In DNA, the CDR3 is TGCGCCAGCAAGCGACTAGCGACAGATACGCAGTATTTT. It translates to CASKRLATDTQYF.

In this sample, this clonotype turned up a few times. The chain recombines TRBV20-1 with TRBJ2-6, with a weak D call TRBD1 (5 bases). The CDR3 extends over 14 amino acids. Looked up from germline, CDR1 is DFQATT and CDR2 is SNEGSKA (reference sequence). V was trimmed by 2 bases and J by 2 bases, leaving 7 bases between them. CDR3 in amino acids: CSARKGAGANVLTF. The CDR3 region has the DNA TGCAGTGCTAGAAAAGGGGCTGGGGCCAACGTCCTGACTTTC.

The chain is built from TRBV7-9 and TRBJ1-1; D remains ambiguous. This CDR3 has 18 residues. The V gene lost 1 base and the J gene lost 2 bases, with 20 bases spanning the gap. Germline CDR1 reads SEHNR; CDR2 reads FQNEAQ (reference sequence). CDR3 sequence: CASSLVVHSYTRNTEAFF. The CDR3 coding sequence is TGTGCCAGCAGCTTAGTCGTTCATTCCTACACTAGAAACACTGAAGCTTTCTTT.

Concerning this clonotype itself: Germline and junction disagree at one end, which may indicate a read error. This sequence joins TRBV5-1 and TRBJ2-6, with D possibly called TRBD1 or TRBD2 (7 bases each). This CDR3 is built from 14 residues. Germline V gene sequence: CDR1 SGHRS, CDR2 YFSETQ. The CDR3 protein is CASSPSGGADVLTF. In DNA form, the CDR3 reads TGCGCCAGCAGCCCATCAGGGGGGGCCGACGTCCTGACTTTC.

V and J are TRBV6-2 or TRBV6-3 and TRBJ2-3; possible D gene TRBD2, 6 bases. Trimming took off 5 bases at V and 5 bases at J, with 17 bases between the two ends. The length of the CDR3 is 15 residues. Germline V lookup: CDR1 MNHEY, CDR2 SVGEGT. The CDR3 here is CASSRLGPALDTQYF. CDR3 nucleotides: TGTGCCAGCAGTAGACTAGGACCAGCTCTAGATACGCAGTATTTT.

On this clonotype itself: Mismatch with germline at one junction end may stem from a read error. This sequence joins TRBV7-9 and TRBJ2-6; a possible D gene is TRBD2 (6 bases). Germline lookup yields CDR1 SEHNR and CDR2 FQNEAQ (reference sequence). The CDR3 runs to 15 residues. Written as DNA, the CDR3 is TGTGCCTGCAGCCCGCGGGACGCTGGGGCCAACGTCCTGACTTTC. Encoded protein: CACSPRDAGANVLTF.

The chain combines TRBV20-1 with TRBJ2-5, with D maybe TRBD2 (5 bases). The CDR3 is 12 residues long. V lost 7 bases and J lost 3, with 12 bases in between. The germline V gene has CDR1 DFQATT and CDR2 SNEGSKA (reference sequence). The DNA of the CDR3 is TGCAGTGTCAGTCCGGGGAAAGAGACCCAGTACTTC. Translated: CSVSPGKETQYF.

This clonotype was counted a few times. This chain joins TRBV20-1 and TRBJ2-3; D perhaps matches TRBD2 (6 bases). The CDR3 runs to 15 residues. The germline gives CDR1 DFQATT, CDR2 SNEGSKA (reference sequence). With 5 bases removed from V and 2 bases from J, the gap between germline ends came to 17 bases. CDR3 region: CSAREQGGLTDTQYF. CDR3 in DNA: TGCAGTGCTCGGGAGCAGGGCGGACTCACAGATACGCAGTATTTT.

The chain joins TRBV5-1 to TRBJ1-1, with D uncertain. V was shortened by 7 bases and J by 8 bases, with 12 bases between the two germline ends. This CDR3 region has 11 residues. Per the germline V gene, CDR1 is SGHRS and CDR2 is YFSETQ. CDR3 amino acids: CASGLGREAFF. DNA of the CDR3: TGCGCCAGCGGGCTGGGTCGGGAAGCTTTCTTT. Full variable domain (missing parts from reference TRBV5-1 and TRBJ1-1): KAGVTQTPRYLIKTRGQQVTLSCSPISGHRSVSWYQQTPGQGLQFLFEYFSETQRNKGNFPGRFSGRQFSNSRSEMNVSTLELGDSALYLCASGLGREAFFGQGTRLTVV.